This T cell receptor (beta chain) is from a study of T-cell reconstitution after alpha-beta-depleted transplantation in children. The V gene lost 2 bases and the J gene lost 0 bases, with 8 bases spanning the gap. The CDR3 runs to 14 residues. Germline CDR1 reads SGHTA; CDR2 reads FQGNSA. TCRbeta library preparation incorporated unique molecular identifiers. From the PCR reads, TCRdb called clonotypes with MiXCR, one entry per CDR3 protein. The data contain fewer than 550,000 distinct CDR3 sequences, roughly 11% of them seen just once; the ten biggest clones take up roughly 5.1%. The sample here was PBMCs from the stem cell graft donor, taken from the stem cell graft. The gene calls are TRBV7-2 and TRBJ2-7, with D uncertain. The receptor was isolated from a human donor who donated a stem cell graft to a child with acute myeloid leukemia. The CDR3, as DNA: TGTGCCAGCAGCTTAAGCAGGAGCTCCTACGAGCAGTACTTC. Its protein is CASSLSRSSYEQYF. The whole variable domain, remainder taken from reference TRBV7-2 and TRBJ2-7, is GAGVSQSPSNKVTEKGKDVELRCDPISGHTALYWYRQSLGQGLEFLIYFQGNSAPDKSGLPSDRFSAERTGGSVSTLTIQRTQQEDSAVYLCASSLSRSSYEQYFGPGTRLTVT.